The 32 T cell receptor beta chains presented below share a single source sample, sequenced in a study of beta chain features in type 1 diabetes. General study findings and limits: Shorter TCRB CDR3s, moderately but significantly so, were found in Type 1 diabetes patients in all four CD4+ subsets.

No cognate antigen is known for these TCRs. What was sequenced were expressed TCRB transcripts, since all of the isolated RNA had been reverse transcribed. Data came from immunoSEQ multiplex PCR; TCRdb stores just in-frame clones and leaves some out. The sample shows 160,000 or so clones, around 9% of them seen only once. Sequencing was carried out using central memory CD4+ T cells from blood. Source of these receptors: a woman aged 25 to 39 with type 1 diabetes.

This clone appeared a few times. This chain links TRBV11-2 with TRBJ2-1; 8 positions match TRBD1. V dropped 5 bases and J dropped 5; count of bases not matched to a gene: 8. Germline CDR1 SGHAT, CDR2 FQNNGV. The CDR3 is 15 amino acids. CDR3 region: CASSTGTGTHNEQFF. The CDR3 region has the DNA TGTGCCAGCAGCACCGGGACAGGCACGCACAATGAGCAGTTCTTC.

This chain joins TRBV27 and TRBJ2-1, with TRBD1 matching over 7 bases. Looked up from germline, CDR1 is MNHEY and CDR2 is SMNVEV (reference sequence). The CDR3 has 15 amino acids. V gave up 6 bases and J gave up 0 bases; unmatched junction bases: 5. The CDR3 spells CASSPDRASYNEQFF. The DNA for the CDR3 is TGTGCCAGCAGCCCAGACAGGGCCTCCTACAATGAGCAGTTCTTC.

The chain employs TRBV29-1 and TRBJ1-1; D is uncertain. CDR1 is SQVTM, CDR2 ANQGSEA, per germline. V was trimmed by 4 bases and J by 4 bases, leaving 19 bases between them. The CDR3 covers 15 residues. CDR3 DNA sequence: TGCAGCGTTGCCCAGGTGCCACAGCGGGGCACTGAAGCTTTCTTT. Protein product: CSVAQVPQRGTEAFF.

This chain uses TRBV28 with TRBJ1-1, with D possibly TRBD1 on 5 matching bases. Germline values: CDR1 MDHEN, CDR2 SYDVKM. Deletions cut 2 bases from V and 5 bases from J, with 18 bases between. The CDR3 length is 16 residues. CDR3 region: CASSLVPGQAGTEAFF. The CDR3, as DNA: TGTGCCAGCAGTTTAGTCCCGGGGCAGGCGGGAACTGAAGCTTTCTTT.

Remarks on this clone: Other DNA sequences within the sample encode an identical CDR3. The V and J genes are TRBV2 and TRBJ2-1, with a tentative D call TRBD2 (5 bases). This CDR3 has 12 residues. V was clipped by 2 bases and J by 7 bases, with 6 bases between them. CDR1 is SNHLY and CDR2 is FYNNEI in the germline V gene. CDR3 sequence (DNA): TGTGCCAGCAGTGAATCGGGGAATGAGCAGTTCTTC. Its protein is CASSESGNEQFF.

This clone was counted only a few times. The chain combines TRBV27 with TRBJ2-7; D is perhaps TRBD1 (6 bases). This CDR3 contains 13 residues. Trimming shortened V by 4 bases and J by 2 bases, and 9 bases separated the two germline ends. CDR1 is MNHEY and CDR2 is SMNVEV in the germline V gene (reference sequence). CDR3 coding DNA: TGTGCCAGCAGTTGGACAGCTGCCTACGAGCAGTACTTC. It encodes CASSWTAAYEQYF.

This rearrangement joins TRBV15 to TRBJ1-1; TRBD1 matches 7 bases. V lost 3 bases and J lost 5; bases outside the gene matches: 12. Germline V gene lookup returns CDR1 LNHNV and CDR2 YYDKDF (reference sequence). CDR3 size: 16 residues. CDR3 in DNA: TGTGCCACCAGCAGCGGATCGGCAGGGGGTTTGACTGAAGCTTTCTTT. It yields the protein CATSSGSAGGLTEAFF.

This clone occurred a few times. The chain is built from TRBV19 and TRBJ2-5; 13 nucleotides line up with TRBD2. The CDR3 is 14 amino acids. V was clipped by 8 bases and J by 2 bases; unmatched bases: 2. Per germline, CDR1 LNHDA and CDR2 SQIVND (reference sequence). The CDR3 loop is CASGTSGTQETQYF. As DNA, the CDR3 is TGTGCCAGTGGGACTAGCGGGACTCAAGAGACCCAGTACTTC.

The J gene is TRBJ2-1, the V gene TRBV7-9; no reliable D call. V was cut by 2 bases and J by 2 bases, with 10 bases left in between. The V gene's germline CDR1 is SEHNR and CDR2 FQNEAQ (reference sequence). CDR3 length equals 15 residues. CDR3 amino acids: CASSLLTVTYNEQFF. The CDR3, as DNA: TGTGCCAGCAGCTTACTCACAGTTACCTACAATGAGCAGTTCTTC.

Worth noting for this clone: The same CDR3 can be traced to other DNA sequences in this sample. This sequence joins TRBV19 and TRBJ1-5, with D unclear. The V and J ends lost 5 bases and 4 bases respectively, with 9 bases between them. Germline V gives CDR1 LNHDA, CDR2 SQIVND (reference sequence). The CDR3 covers 13 residues. CDR3 residues: CASSGQSNQPQHF. The CDR3 DNA reads as TGTGCCAGTAGTGGGCAGAGTAATCAGCCCCAGCATTTT.

The chain is built from TRBV6-5 and TRBJ2-2; D perhaps matches TRBD2 (5 bases). CDR1 is MNHEY and CDR2 is SVGAGI in the germline V gene. V dropped 0 bases and J dropped 4 bases, with 12 bases sitting between them. The CDR3 has 16 residues. CDR3 nucleotide sequence: TGTGCCAGCAGTTACTCGTCAAGCGGTGGCACCGGGGAGCTGTTTTTT. It yields the protein CASSYSSSGGTGELFF.

The chain uses TRBV6-5 and TRBJ1-1; D perhaps matches TRBD1 (6 bases). Trimming removed 6 bases from V and 1 base from J, with 12 bases in between. Germline V gives CDR1 MNHEY, CDR2 SVGAGI. The CDR3 is 14 residues long. CDR3 residues: CASSSGARNTEAFF. CDR3 in DNA: TGTGCCAGCAGCTCAGGGGCGAGGAACACTGAAGCTTTCTTT.

The gene calls are TRBV10-3 and TRBJ1-5; 9 nucleotides agree with TRBD1. Per germline, CDR1 ENHRY and CDR2 SYGVKD. CDR3 length equals 14 residues. J gave up 4 bases and V 8 bases, and 6 bases lay outside the gene matches. CDR3 coding DNA: TGTGCCATCTCTGGGACAGGGTCAAATCAGCCCCAGCATTTT. Residues: CAISGTGSNQPQHF.

This chain links TRBV28 with TRBJ1-2; a possible D gene is TRBD1 (6 bases). The CDR3 totals 11 residues. The V gene's germline CDR1 is MDHEN and CDR2 SYDVKM. Trimming removed 5 bases from V and 7 bases from J, with 8 bases in between. The CDR3 DNA sequence: TGTGCCAGCAGTCCCAGGGGTGGCTACACCTTC. It translates to CASSPRGGYTF.

This clone showed up just a few times. Different DNA sequences within this sample yield the same CDR3. This chain links TRBV6-5 with TRBJ1-5, with 9 bases matching TRBD1. Per the germline V gene, CDR1 is MNHEY and CDR2 is SVGAGI. The CDR3 is 14 amino acids. V shed 0 bases and J 7 bases; nucleotides not matched to a gene: 1. The CDR3, as DNA: TGTGCCAGCAGTTACTCGACAGGGGGACAGCCCCAGCATTTT. Amino acids: CASSYSTGGQPQHF.

This clone occurred a few times. The chain couples TRBV9 to TRBJ2-1; TRBD2 matches at 11 bases. This CDR3 spans 18 amino acids. Losses at the gene ends were 0 bases for V and 4 bases for J; bases not matched to a gene: 9. Germline loops: CDR1 SGDLS, CDR2 YYNGEE. In nucleotides, the CDR3 is TGTGCCAGCAGCGTAGGTAGCGGGAGGGCAGCTGGTTACAATGAGCAGTTCTTC. Translated: CASSVGSGRAAGYNEQFF.

This clone was observed a few times. V is TRBV4-2 and J is TRBJ2-5; TRBD2 aligns across 7 bases. Germline V gives CDR1 LGHNA, CDR2 YNFKEQ. The CDR3 has 16 residues. The V and J ends lost 0 bases and 2 bases, in that order; junction bases with no gene match: 6. The CDR3 loop is CASSQDRGSGQETQYF. The CDR3 DNA is TGTGCCAGCAGCCAAGATCGTGGTAGCGGGCAAGAGACCCAGTACTTC.

This clone was observed a few times. The chain employs TRBV10-2 and TRBJ2-7; maybe TRBD2 (5 bases). The V end was cut by 8 bases, the J end by 2 bases, with 13 bases between. Germline V gene data show CDR1 as WSHSY and CDR2 as SAAADI. The CDR3 is made up of 13 amino acids. Here the CDR3 DNA reads TGCGCCAGCGAAGAGAGGGTTACCTACGAGCAGTACTTC. This sequence encodes CASEERVTYEQYF.

The chain has TRBV5-1 and TRBJ2-1, with D unclear. The CDR3 runs 14 residues. Germline loops: CDR1 SGHRS, CDR2 YFSETQ. V was cut by 4 bases and J by 9 bases, with 17 bases left in between. DNA for the CDR3: TGCGCCAGCAGCCCCGAGCAAGAGATTGCTGAGCAGTTCTTC. It codes for CASSPEQEIAEQFF.

CDR3 loop: CGGGRSTGELFF. The DNA of the CDR3 is TGCGGCGGGGGGAGGTCTACCGGGGAGCTGTTTTTT. The chain couples TRBV29-1 to TRBJ2-2, with 8 bases lining up with TRBD2. The CDR3 runs to 12 residues. Germline lookup yields CDR1 SQVTM and CDR2 ANQGSEA.

This clone came up a few times. The chain carries TRBV7-9 and TRBJ1-2, with D possibly TRBD1 on 5 matching bases. Germline values: CDR1 SEHNR, CDR2 FQNEAQ (reference sequence). This CDR3 spans 14 amino acids. The V end was cut by 2 bases, the J end by 7 bases, with 14 bases between. CDR3 nucleotide sequence: TGTGCCAGCAGCTTATTGGAGGGGTCAAGTGGCTACACCTTC. Protein sequence: CASSLLEGSSGYTF.

This clone showed up just a few times. V and J are TRBV5-6 and TRBJ2-7; tentatively, D is TRBD1 (6 bases). The V gene lost 4 bases and the J gene lost 4 bases, with 12 bases spanning the gap. CDR1 and CDR2 (germline): SGHDT, YYEEEE. The CDR3 runs to 13 residues. CDR3 DNA sequence: TGTGCCAGCAGCGGAACAGGGAATTACGAGCAGTACTTC. Its translation is CASSGTGNYEQYF. The variable domain in full, completed from reference TRBV5-6 and TRBJ2-7, reads DAGVTQSPTHLIKTRGQQVTLRCSPKSGHDTVSWYQQALGQGPQFIFQYYEEEERQRGNFPDRFSGHQFPNYSSELNVNALLLGDSALYLCASSGTGNYEQYFGPGTRLTVT.

Only a few counts were recorded for this clone. J is TRBJ2-5 and V is TRBV10-3; tentatively, D is TRBD2 (5 bases). V was cut by 6 bases and J by 2 bases, with 13 bases left in between. Germline V gene data show CDR1 as ENHRY and CDR2 as SYGVKD. The CDR3 runs to 14 residues. The CDR3 nucleotides are TGTGCCATCAGGGACTCGACTGTTCAAGAGACCCAGTACTTC. Translating it yields CAIRDSTVQETQYF.

This clone was counted at least ten times. The chain recombines TRBV5-4 with TRBJ2-7; TRBD1 agrees at 8 bases. Germline V gene sequence: CDR1 SGHNT, CDR2 YYREEE (reference sequence). The ends lost 3 bases at V and 7 bases at J; junction bases unmatched: 9. The CDR3 contains 14 residues. The CDR3 protein is CASSSKTGAREQYF. CDR3 DNA sequence: TGTGCCAGCAGCTCAAAGACAGGGGCGAGGGAGCAGTACTTC.

This clone was counted only a few times. The rearrangement links TRBV4-1 to TRBJ1-2, with TRBD1 as a possible D gene (6 bases). Germline assignment: CDR1 MGHRA and CDR2 YSYEKL. The CDR3 spans 13 residues. V was clipped by 4 bases and J by 6 bases, with 12 bases between them. CDR3 coding DNA: TGCGCCAGCAGCCCCATAGGGGGTAATGGCTACACCTTC. This sequence encodes CASSPIGGNGYTF.

CDR3 sequence (DNA): TGTGCCAGTAGTTCCGGAGATACGCAGTATTTT. This codes for CASSSGDTQYF. The chain uses TRBV19 and TRBJ2-3; D not certain. The V gene lost 5 bases and the J gene lost 5 bases, with 5 bases spanning the gap. CDR1 is LNHDA, CDR2 SQIVND, per germline (reference sequence). CDR3 length: 11 residues.

This clone showed up just a few times. The CDR3 is CASSFQGDREKLFF. As DNA, the CDR3 is TGCGCCAGCAGCTTCCAGGGGGATCGGGAAAAACTGTTTTTT. The rearrangement links TRBV5-1 to TRBJ1-4, with TRBD1 matching 7 bases. This CDR3 has 14 residues. Germline lookup yields CDR1 SGHRS and CDR2 YFSETQ. With V trimmed by 2 bases and J by 8 bases, 6 bases remained unmatched.

On this clone: A read error may account for a junction end that differs from germline. V usage is TRBV30 and J usage is TRBJ1-2; D not resolved. CDR1 and CDR2 (germline): GTSNPN, SVGIG (reference sequence). This CDR3 has 10 residues. CDR3 protein: CQFYNYGYTF. CDR3 in DNA: TGCCAGTTTTATAACTATGGCTACACCTTC.

The J gene is TRBJ2-2, the V gene TRBV9, with D maybe TRBD2 (6 bases). CDR3 length equals 15 residues. V gave up 4 bases and J gave up 1 base, with 11 bases separating them. Germline CDR1 reads SGDLS; CDR2 reads YYNGEE. For the CDR3, the DNA is TGTGCCAGCAGCCTTCACGGGGGGAACACCGGGGAGCTGTTTTTT. This gives the protein CASSLHGGNTGELFF.

The V and J genes are TRBV9 and TRBJ1-2; D ambiguous. Germline V CDR1 and CDR2: SGDLS, YYNGEE. Trimming took off 4 bases at V and 6 bases at J, with 19 bases between the two ends. The CDR3 has 15 residues. CDR3 region: CASSLTNSDRDGYTF. CDR3 nucleotides: TGTGCCAGCAGCTTGACAAACTCCGATCGAGATGGCTACACCTTC.

The rearrangement joins TRBV10-3 to TRBJ1-1; TRBD1 is a possible D gene (6 bases). The CDR3 runs 18 residues. Germline-derived CDR1 and CDR2 are ENHRY and SYGVKD. V gave up 6 bases and J gave up 0 bases, with 23 bases separating them. CDR3 amino acids: CAISPHGDINQMNTEAFF. The CDR3 DNA reads TGTGCCATCAGCCCGCATGGGGACATTAATCAAATGAACACTGAAGCTTTCTTT.

This clone was recorded a few times. The chain joins TRBV15 to TRBJ2-7; perhaps TRBD2 as D (6 bases). Germline V gene lookup returns CDR1 LNHNV and CDR2 YYDKDF (reference sequence). Trimming stripped 3 bases from V and 2 bases from J, with 14 bases between. The CDR3 runs to 15 residues. The CDR3 DNA is TGTGCCACCAGCAGGCCGGGCGGGGACCCCTACGAGCAGTACTTC. It codes for CATSRPGGDPYEQYF.